The 23 T cell receptor beta chains in this list originate from one sample, sequenced in a study of T cell repertoires in cytomegalovirus infection. TCRdb reprocessed the reads via MiXCR and lists one record per CDR3 protein. The sample shows roughly 920,000 distinct CDR3 sequences, roughly 31% of them seen only once. Antigens of these TCRs are unknown. The sequenced sample was cultured CD8+ T cells from PBMCs, obtained from culture after CMV antigen stimulation. All receptors come from a human donor in good health (CMV status not recorded). Some clones in this sample may be carry-over from other donors' samples.

This sequence joins TRBV19 and TRBJ1-2; a possible D gene is TRBD1 (6 bases). This CDR3 is built from 14 residues. The germline V and J ends were trimmed by 5 bases and 4 bases, with 14 bases remaining between them. Per germline, CDR1 LNHDA and CDR2 SQIVND (reference sequence). CDR3 sequence: CASSPPGVIYGYTF. The CDR3 DNA reads as TGTGCCAGTAGTCCGCCAGGGGTAATCTATGGCTACACCTTC.

V and J are TRBV6-2 or TRBV6-3 and TRBJ1-5; D is ambiguous. V gave up 0 bases and J gave up 5 bases, with 8 bases separating them. Germline values: CDR1 MNHEY, CDR2 SVGEGT. The CDR3 contains 14 residues. CDR3 sequence reads: CASSYSSGHQPQHF. The CDR3 DNA sequence: TGTGCCAGCAGTTACTCCTCAGGTCATCAGCCCCAGCATTTT.

This clonotype was seen many times. The chain employs TRBV11-2 and TRBJ2-1; 7 positions match TRBD2. The length of the CDR3 is 14 residues. V gave up 0 bases and J gave up 4 bases; unmatched junction bases: 0. The germline V gene encodes CDR1 SGHAT and CDR2 FQNNGV. The DNA of the CDR3 is TGTGCCAGCAGCTTAGACGGGGGGTACAATGAGCAGTTCTTC. It specifies CASSLDGGYNEQFF.

This chain uses TRBV7-9 with TRBJ1-4; perhaps TRBD1 as D (5 bases). Germline CDR1 and CDR2: SEHNR and FQNEAQ (reference sequence). Trimming removed 5 bases at V and 8 bases at J, with 12 bases between. The CDR3 runs 13 residues. CDR3 loop: CASSPPWGEKLFF. The CDR3 nucleotides read TGTGCCAGCAGCCCGCCGTGGGGGGAAAAACTGTTTTTT.

Of note for this clonotype: This may be a read error: a much more frequent sequence differs by one nucleotide. The rearrangement uses TRBV6-6 and TRBJ1-5, with TRBD1 as a possible D gene (6 bases). The CDR3 runs to 14 residues. The germline gives CDR1 MNHNY, CDR2 SVGAGI (reference sequence). The CDR3 loop reads CVSSTTGAPQPQHF. The CDR3 nucleotides read TGTGTCAGCAGTACCACGGGGGCCCCCCAGCCCCAGCATTTT.

The rearrangement joins TRBV19 to TRBJ1-2; 8 nucleotides agree with TRBD1. The length of the CDR3 is 14 residues. Trimming cost V 9 bases and J 3 bases; bases outside gene matches: 9. In germline, CDR1 is LNHDA, CDR2 SQIVND (reference sequence). CDR3 nucleotide sequence: TGTGCCAGCTCCTGGACAGGGCCTGACTATGGCTACACCTTC. Its protein is CASSWTGPDYGYTF.

This clonotype has more than one count but fewer than ten. The gene calls are TRBV6-1 and TRBJ2-7; D is possibly TRBD1 (6 bases). The V gene's germline CDR1 is MNHNS and CDR2 SASEGT. The length of the CDR3 is 13 residues. Trimming removed 7 bases from V and 3 bases from J, with 13 bases in between. The CDR3 nucleotides are TGTGCCAGCACCCCGGACAGAAGCTACGAGCAGTACTTC. Amino acids: CASTPDRSYEQYF.

The rearrangement links TRBV20-1 to TRBJ2-5, with 16 bases aligning to TRBD2. The V gene end was trimmed by 5 bases and the J gene end by 4 bases; junction bases not matched to a gene: 19. The CDR3 sequence is 20 residues long. CDR1 and CDR2 (germline): DFQATT, SNEGSKA (reference sequence). CDR3 in amino acids: CSAPPPPLGLAGGPGETQYF. CDR3 bases: TGCAGTGCTCCCCCCCCCCCGTTGGGACTAGCGGGGGGGCCAGGAGAGACCCAGTACTTC.

This clonotype has a count of ten or more. This sequence joins TRBV7-2 and TRBJ2-1, with 7 nucleotides matching TRBD2. Germline V gives CDR1 SGHTA, CDR2 FQGNSA. V lost 6 bases and J lost 7; bases outside the gene matches: 12. This CDR3 spans 15 amino acids. The CDR3 region has the DNA TGTGCCAGCAGTTATCAAGGCGGGGGTGGGAATGAGCAGTTCTTC. This codes for CASSYQGGGGNEQFF. The entire variable domain, with the rest obtained from reference TRBV7-2 and TRBJ2-1, is as follows: GAGVSQSPSNKVTEKGKDVELRCDPISGHTALYWYRQSLGQGLEFLIYFQGNSAPDKSGLPSDRFSAERTGGSVSTLTIQRTQQEDSAVYLCASSYQGGGGNEQFFGPGTRLTVL.

There are a few counts of this clonotype. V gene TRBV7-9 combines with J gene TRBJ2-1; D uncertain. Germline CDR1 and CDR2: SEHNR and FQNEAQ (reference sequence). V was clipped by 1 base and J by 6 bases, with 19 bases between them. This CDR3 has 17 residues. The CDR3 is CASSLVIGLESLNEQFF. Here the CDR3 DNA reads TGTGCCAGCAGCTTAGTTATAGGGCTAGAGTCGCTCAATGAGCAGTTCTTC.

The chain has TRBV28 and TRBJ2-3, with 11 bases fitting TRBD2. This CDR3 spans 18 amino acids. V shed 2 bases, J shed 3 bases, and the junction held 10 bases outside the gene matches. Looked up from germline, CDR1 is MDHEN and CDR2 is SYDVKM. DNA of the CDR3: TGTGCCAGCAGTTTAACGTTAGCGGGGGGGCCGAGGACAGATACGCAGTATTTT. This encodes CASSLTLAGGPRTDTQYF.

This clonotype was seen only a few times. J is TRBJ2-5 and V is TRBV7-9; D is undetermined. V was trimmed by 5 bases and J by 4 bases, leaving 14 bases between them. Germline CDR1 is SEHNR and CDR2 is FQNEAQ (reference sequence). This CDR3 spans 14 amino acids. CDR3 nucleotides: TGTGCCAGCAGCCCCCTGAAGGGAACAGAGACCCAGTACTTC. The encoded protein is CASSPLKGTETQYF.

This clonotype was picked up many times. The chain combines TRBV7-2 with TRBJ2-1; D tentatively reads TRBD1 or TRBD2 (5 bases each). V was shortened by 1 base and J by 5 bases, with 12 bases between the two germline ends. Germline V gene lookup returns CDR1 SGHTA and CDR2 FQGNSA. This CDR3 is 15 amino acids long. CDR3 DNA: TGTGCCAGCAGCTTAGATTGGGGGATTAACAATGAGCAGTTCTTC. Protein product: CASSLDWGINNEQFF.

With respect to this clonotype: The germline gene is not matched at one end of the junction; a read error may be the cause. V and J are TRBV12-3 or TRBV12-4 and TRBJ1-3; 10 bases map to TRBD1. This CDR3 has 17 amino acids. CDR3: CASSPRDRGFSGNTVYF. In DNA, the CDR3 is TGTGCCAGCAGTCCGCGGGACAGGGGTTTCTCTGGAAACACCGTATATTTT.

This clonotype was observed a few times. The chain employs TRBV7-6 and TRBJ2-7, with TRBD2 matching over 8 bases. The germline CDR1 and CDR2 sequences are SGHVS and FNYEAQ. V shed 5 bases and J 4 bases; nucleotides not matched to a gene: 10. The CDR3 runs 15 residues. CDR3: CASSLKGSGEYEQYF. Written as DNA, the CDR3 is TGTGCCAGCAGCCTTAAAGGTAGCGGGGAGTACGAGCAGTACTTC.

In its sample, this clonotype was seen a few times. The chain has TRBV6-5 and TRBJ2-1, with D maybe TRBD2 (6 bases). The CDR3 totals 12 residues. CDR1 is MNHEY, CDR2 SVGAGI, per germline. The ends were cut back, 6 bases at V and 7 bases at J, with 10 bases in the middle. For the CDR3, the DNA is TGTGCCAGCAGGCGGGGTAGGAATGAGCAGTTCTTC. Translation gives CASRRGRNEQFF.

In this sample, this clonotype turned up a few times. The chain links TRBV6-2 or TRBV6-3 to TRBJ2-3; 14 bases line up with TRBD2. The CDR3 totals 14 residues. After removal of 7 bases from V and 9 bases from J, the junction contained 6 bases not matched to a gene. Germline CDR1 reads MNHEY; CDR2 reads SVGEGT. The DNA for the CDR3 is TGTGCCAGCACCTCTGGGACTAGCGGGGGAACGCAGTATTTT. Translating gives CASTSGTSGGTQYF.

The chain uses TRBV2 and TRBJ1-2, with D possibly being TRBD1 (5 bases). The CDR3 totals 10 residues. V dropped 10 bases and J dropped 13 bases, with 16 bases sitting between them. Germline values: CDR1 SNHLY, CDR2 FYNNEI. CDR3 protein: CAIRTTISTF. The CDR3 region has the DNA TGTGCCATTCGGACAACAATCTCCACCTTC.

The table lists this clonotype with a few counts. For the CDR3, the DNA is TGTGCCAGCAGCCAGGCGGGAAACACCATATATTTT. Translation: CASSQAGNTIYF. V and J are TRBV7-9 and TRBJ1-3; the D is unclear. Trimming left V 5 bases short and J 4 bases short, with 6 bases between. The CDR3 spans 12 residues. The V gene's germline CDR1 is SEHNR and CDR2 FQNEAQ (reference sequence).

Ten or more counts support this clonotype. This sequence joins TRBV12-3 or TRBV12-4 and TRBJ1-1; no clear D gene. V was trimmed by 6 bases and J by 2 bases, leaving 10 bases between them. The CDR3 length is 13 residues. The CDR3 sequence is CASSFDGNTEAFF. CDR3 coding DNA: TGTGCCAGCAGCTTCGACGGAAACACTGAAGCTTTCTTT.

The CDR3 region has the DNA TGTGCCAGCAGTGTAATGAACACCGGGGAGCTGTTTTTT. This encodes CASSVMNTGELFF. This sequence joins TRBV6-2 or TRBV6-3 and TRBJ2-2; D unresolved. The CDR3 contains 13 residues. V was pared by 5 bases and J by 1 base, with 5 bases between. Germline-derived CDR1 and CDR2 are MNHEY and SVGEGT.

This clonotype was counted between two and nine times. A much larger clone sits a single nucleotide away, making a read error possible. The chain combines TRBV7-8 with TRBJ2-7; D possibly corresponds to TRBD1 (5 bases). Germline values: CDR1 SGHVS, CDR2 FQNEAQ. The CDR3 is 12 residues long. The CDR3 region has the DNA TGTGTCAGCAGCTTGACAGCCTACGAGCAGTACTTC. Its translation: CVSSLTAYEQYF. The full variable domain, completed using reference TRBV7-8 and TRBJ2-7, is GAGVSQSPRYKVAKRGQDVALRCDPISGHVSLFWYQQALGQGPEFLTYFQNEAQLDKSGLPSDRFFAERPEGSVSTLKIQRTQQEDSAVYLCVSSLTAYEQYFGPGTRLTVT.

The chain recombines TRBV28 with TRBJ1-2; unclear D gene. V lost 7 bases and J lost 4, with 19 bases in between. In germline, CDR1 is MDHEN, CDR2 SYDVKM. The CDR3 is 15 amino acids. CDR3 DNA: TGTGCCAGCACTCCTTCCTTGAGCGCGGCCTATGGCTACACCTTC. Translating it yields CASTPSLSAAYGYTF.